This T cell receptor (beta chain) came from a study of beta chain features in type 1 diabetes. Findings of the study overall: Across all four CD4+ subsets, people with type 1 diabetes showed modestly shorter TCRB CDR3s.

This clone has more than one count but fewer than ten. What it binds is unknown. Cells sorted by CD45RO/CCR7/CD25/CD127/CD95/CD27 comprised CD4+ naive, central memory, regulatory and stem cell-like memory cells. Purities over 95% were achieved in all sorted populations. Losses at the gene ends were 4 bases for V and 0 bases for J; bases not matched to a gene: 5. The CDR3 is 17 residues long. Germline assignment: CDR1 MNHNS and CDR2 SASEGT. Expressed TCRB transcripts were sequenced because the isolated RNA had all been reverse transcribed beforehand. The method was immunoSEQ multiplex PCR; TCRdb's version includes in-frame clones alone and lacks a portion of them. The data show 600,000 to 700,000 clones, around 15% seen once.

Sequenced: naive CD4+ T cells from blood. The rearrangement uses TRBV6-1 and TRBJ2-2; TRBD2 aligns across 10 bases. The receptor comes from a man aged 18 to 30 with type 1 diabetes. The CDR3 sequence: CASSGSLAGTNTGELFF. CDR3 DNA sequence: TGTGCCAGCAGTGGTTCACTAGCGGGAACGAACACCGGGGAGCTGTTTTTT.